These T cell receptor beta chains were read from a single sample in a study of T cell responses to AZD1222 COVID-19 vaccine. Repertoires were generated with immunoSEQ multiplex PCR, while TCRdb's copy carries only in-frame clones and drops some. The data contain some 150,000 clones, roughly 94% of them singletons. Sequences were derived from peripheral blood, sampled on day 0 of AZD1222 vaccination. All receptors come from an adult in good health. The CDR3 runs from the conserved cysteine through the conserved F or W.

v_call,j_call,cdr3_aa
TRBV10-1,TRBJ1-6,CASSESGISPLHF
TRBV7-9,TRBJ1-1,CASNGGNTEAFF
TRBV7-9,TRBJ1-1,CAIAPLANTEAFF
TRBV6-5,TRBJ1-3,CASSYSTAGNTIYF
TRBV19,TRBJ1-2,CASSGEDRGYTF
TRBV7-3,TRBJ1-1,CASSSQGNTEAFF
TRBV9,TRBJ1-2,CASSDASGGAHYGYTF
TRBV6-4,TRBJ1-5,CASSAQINQPQHF
TRBV10-3,TRBJ2-7,CAISESSGGAYEQYF
TRBV5-1,TRBJ2-1,CASSWGDRVGEQFF
TRBV10-3,TRBJ2-7,CAISERQAYEQYF
TRBV29-1,TRBJ2-3,CSVELGDGTDTQYF
TRBV28,TRBJ2-7,CASFSGGSYEQYF
TRBV9,TRBJ2-3,CASSRLGLTTQYF
TRBV12-3/TRBV12-4,TRBJ1-5,CASRKDGEWPQHF
TRBV9,TRBJ2-3,CASSWNRQGSDTQYF
TRBV2,TRBJ1-4,CASIRQGADEKLFF
TRBV24-1,TRBJ2-2,CATSDLWTSGATGELFF
TRBV10-2,TRBJ2-2,CASSGGTGELFF
TRBV5-1,TRBJ2-6,CASSSEEQGMDWAGANVLTF
TRBV5-1,TRBJ1-1,CASSLGEGATEAFF
TRBV7-2,TRBJ1-1,CASSLNAFTEAFF
TRBV18,TRBJ1-1,CASSPGRRFGDTEAFF
TRBV19,TRBJ1-1,CAIGTGLNTEAFF
TRBV7-3,TRBJ1-1,CASSFGQGNTEAFF
TRBV30,TRBJ1-5,CALGTAINQPQHF
TRBV7-9,TRBJ1-6,CASSLARDRGRFVSPLHF
TRBV7-9,TRBJ2-1,CASSLASGQQFF
TRBV4-3,TRBJ2-1,CASSQVTGTYNEQFF
TRBV5-6,TRBJ2-4,CASSWRGGRAKNIQYF
TRBV3-1/TRBV3-2,TRBJ2-7,CASSQARQYDLYEQYF
TRBV5-1,TRBJ1-4,CASSLGTFTGEKLFF
TRBV7-2,TRBJ1-2,CASSLRPSGTGVNYGYTF
TRBV9,TRBJ1-3,CASSVSAWAGSAGNTIYF
TRBV7-2,TRBJ1-6,CASSLGTGGHSPLHF
TRBV6-6,TRBJ2-2,CASRPFRGSNTGELFF
TRBV12-3/TRBV12-4,TRBJ1-4,CASSSDWPEKLFF
TRBV24-1,TRBJ2-3,CATSDFVAPTQYF
TRBV3-1/TRBV3-2,TRBJ1-1,CASSVVGEGAFF
TRBV3-1/TRBV3-2,TRBJ2-5,CASSQDRFNRGLRAETQYF
TRBV27,TRBJ1-6,CASSRTGGLSPLHF
TRBV27,TRBJ1-4,CASSLSLGGGRNEKLFF
TRBV15,TRBJ2-3,CATSRGGGSSDTQYF
TRBV4-2,TRBJ2-1,CASSQLAGLFF
TRBV6-5,TRBJ1-6,CASSPQGGGSPLHF